Shown below are 2 T cell receptor beta chains from a single sample sequenced in a study of T cell repertoires in cytomegalovirus infection. One entry per CDR3 protein results from TCRdb running MiXCR on the reads. The sample has fewer than 250,000 distinct CDR3 sequences; more than 9% are singletons. The sequencing sample was made of PBMCs. All receptors derive from a human donor in good health (CMV status not recorded). Some clones in this sample may be carry-over from other donors' samples.

This chain connects TRBV7-2 to TRBJ2-3, with 10 positions matching TRBD2. In germline, CDR1 is SGHTA, CDR2 FQGNSA. Trimming took 9 bases from V and 3 from J; bases not matched to a gene: 6. The CDR3 has 14 amino acids. The CDR3 DNA reads TGTGCCAGTCTAGCGGGGGTAAAGACAGATACGCAGTATTTT. Translation: CASLAGVKTDTQYF.

This clonotype was observed many times. This chain joins TRBV6-2 or TRBV6-3 and TRBJ1-1; tentatively, D is TRBD1 (5 bases). The CDR3 sequence is 13 residues long. In germline, CDR1 is MNHEY, CDR2 SVGEGT. Between the trimmed V and J ends, which lost 2 bases and 3 bases, there was a span of 7 bases. CDR3 bases: TGTGCCAGCAGTTACGCCAGGGACACTGAAGCTTTCTTT. It yields the protein CASSYARDTEAFF.